Following are 13 T cell receptor beta chains from one sample sequenced in a study of T-cell reconstitution after alpha-beta-depleted transplantation in children (TCRdb year 2016). Reading the label with the study, this specimen's treatment or condition is: allogeneic hematopoietic cell transplantation with graft depleted of TCRalphabeta T cells and CD19 B cells. The receptor library was made with PCR. Sequencing was carried out with an Illumina HiSeq 2500. Molecular barcoding was employed in the preparation of TCR libraries, with unique molecular identifiers being used to normalize TCRbeta repertoire quantification. TCRdb reprocessed the public reads (quality trimming at Q25 with fastp, clone calling with MiXCR) and kept in-frame beta chains. Rows are unified per CDR3 protein, each entry keeping the most common DNA and genes. The table for this sample lists hundreds of thousands of distinct CDR3 sequences; around 9.1% of them were counted only once. In total, the top ten clones hold around 7.5% of the sample.

This specimen was PBMCs, taken before TCRalphabeta/CD19-depleted stem cell transplant. These receptors originate from a boy less than two years old with acute myeloid leukemia, due to receive a stem cell transplant.

This clonotype has only a few counts. The chain is built from TRBV24-1 and TRBJ2-2; TRBD1 matches 7 bases. Germline V lookup: CDR1 KGHDR, CDR2 SFDVKD. V lost 5 bases to trimming and J lost 4 bases; unmatched junction nucleotides: 3. The CDR3 is made up of 14 amino acids. CDR3: CATSGAGGTGELFF. The CDR3 DNA reads TGTGCCACCAGTGGGGCAGGGGGCACCGGGGAGCTGTTTTTT.

This clonotype was observed at least ten times. V gene TRBV7-9 combines with J gene TRBJ2-7; 8 bases map to TRBD2. Trimming took 5 bases from V and 4 from J; bases not matched to a gene: 13. The CDR3 length is 16 residues. Germline V gene sequence: CDR1 SEHNR, CDR2 FQNEAQ (reference sequence). The CDR3 protein is CASSPSGRGVRYEQYF. The CDR3 DNA reads as TGTGCCAGCAGCCCCTCGGGGCGGGGGGTGAGATACGAGCAGTACTTC.

The chain is built from TRBV14 and TRBJ2-1; D possibly corresponds to TRBD2 (7 bases). The V end lost 7 bases, the J end lost 3 bases, and 16 bases lay between the germline ends. Germline CDR1 reads SGHDN; CDR2 reads FVKESK. The CDR3 contains 15 residues. The CDR3 DNA reads as TGTGCCAGCAATAGGGGGGGGAGTTACTACAATGAGCAGTTCTTC. Protein: CASNRGGSYYNEQFF.

The chain recombines TRBV7-2 with TRBJ2-5; D not certain. CDR3 length: 14 residues. Germline V CDR1 and CDR2: SGHTA, FQGNSA. Trimming left V 2 bases short and J 1 base short, with 8 bases between. CDR3 nucleotides: TGTGCCAGCAGCTTATTGGATCTCCAAGAGACCCAGTACTTC. As protein: CASSLLDLQETQYF.

This clonotype was picked up many times. The rearrangement uses TRBV28 and TRBJ2-1, with D possibly TRBD2 on 5 matching bases. Germline lookup yields CDR1 MDHEN and CDR2 SYDVKM. CDR3 length: 16 amino acids. Between the trimmed V and J ends, which lost 3 bases and 4 bases, there was a span of 16 bases. CDR3 DNA sequence: TGTGCCAGCAGTTTCGGAGGACTGACGACTTACAATGAGCAGTTCTTC. Protein sequence: CASSFGGLTTYNEQFF.

The chain has TRBV11-2 and TRBJ2-5, with TRBD2 matching over 9 bases. Per the germline V gene, CDR1 is SGHAT and CDR2 is FQNNGV. V shed 3 bases and J 0 bases; nucleotides not matched to a gene: 8. The CDR3 contains 17 residues. The CDR3 region is CASSLGLAGAYQETQYF. In DNA form, the CDR3 reads TGTGCCAGCAGCTTGGGGTTAGCGGGAGCATACCAAGAGACCCAGTACTTC.

In this sample, this clonotype turned up many times. The gene calls are TRBV5-1 and TRBJ2-7; 8 bases match TRBD2. V was clipped by 0 bases and J by 3 bases; unmatched bases: 2. The germline V gene encodes CDR1 SGHRS and CDR2 YFSETQ. This CDR3 spans 14 amino acids. CDR3 nucleotide sequence: TGCGCCAGCAGCTTGGTGCGGGGGGTCTACGAGCAGTACTTC. Translation: CASSLVRGVYEQYF.

The sample holds many counts of this clonotype. The chain carries TRBV6-6 and TRBJ2-5; D gene ambiguous. Germline assignment: CDR1 MNHNY and CDR2 SVGAGI (reference sequence). The germline V and J ends were trimmed by 7 bases and 2 bases, with 11 bases remaining between them. The CDR3 is 13 amino acids. The CDR3 reads CASKRGPQETQYF. CDR3 nucleotides: TGTGCCAGCAAGCGAGGACCGCAAGAGACCCAGTACTTC.

This clonotype was observed at least ten times. The gene calls are TRBV2 and TRBJ1-5; tentative D call: TRBD1 (6 bases). The CDR3 is made up of 16 amino acids. Germline lookup yields CDR1 SNHLY and CDR2 FYNNEI. The V gene lost 6 bases and the J gene lost 4 bases, with 19 bases spanning the gap. The CDR3 here is CASSGQPGLGNQPQHF. Written as DNA, the CDR3 is TGTGCCAGCAGCGGACAGCCCGGGCTAGGGAATCAGCCCCAGCATTTT.

There are many counts of this clonotype. The chain is built from TRBV27 and TRBJ2-1, with 7 nucleotides matching TRBD1. Trimming cost V 8 bases and J 4 bases; bases outside gene matches: 11. This CDR3 region has 15 residues. The germline V gene encodes CDR1 MNHEY and CDR2 SMNVEV (reference sequence). The DNA of the CDR3 is TGTGCCAGCGTCCGGAAGGGGACAGAATACAATGAGCAGTTCTTC. This translates into CASVRKGTEYNEQFF.

V and J are TRBV7-2 and TRBJ1-2; unclear D gene. V was pared by 1 base and J by 8 bases, with 11 bases between. CDR3 length: 13 residues. The V gene's germline CDR1 is SGHTA and CDR2 FQGNSA. This chain's CDR3 is CASSLESVYGYTF. In DNA, the CDR3 is TGTGCCAGCAGCTTAGAGAGCGTTTACGGCTACACCTTC.

With respect to this clonotype: The missing conserved phenylalanine or tryptophan at the end of this CDR3 makes a read error likely. V is TRBV5-1 and J is TRBJ2-1; no clear D. Per germline, CDR1 SGHRS and CDR2 YFSETQ. The CDR3 totals 15 residues. Trimming left V 4 bases short and J 6 bases short, with 17 bases between. The DNA for the CDR3 is TGCGCCAGCAGCGGACGAGGAGAACTCTTCAATGAGCAGTTCTTA. This sequence encodes CASSGRGELFNEQFL.

This clonotype has a count of ten or more. This sequence joins TRBV28 and TRBJ2-3; D is perhaps TRBD1 or TRBD2 (5 bases each). Trimming took 5 bases from V and 4 from J, leaving 31 bases between them. The CDR3 contains 20 residues. Germline V lookup: CDR1 MDHEN, CDR2 SYDVKM. CDR3 sequence: CASSKGPLGIGPGFPDTQYF. CDR3 in DNA: TGTGCCAGCAGTAAGGGACCGTTAGGGATTGGCCCAGGGTTTCCAGATACGCAGTATTTT.